The T cell receptor (beta chain) described here comes from a study of cytomegalovirus exposure and HLA in healthy donors. The overall study: Among fewer than 500 genotyped donors, approximately 80% fell in the Caucasian-associated ancestry cluster.

The PCR employed 60 Vbeta primers together with 13 Jbeta primers. Sequenced by immunoSEQ multiplex PCR; TCRdb stores in-frame clones only, minus some. The sample carries under 150,000 clones, under 90% recorded once. This clone was seen just once. Its antigen is unknown. The CDR3 has 16 amino acids. The germline V gene encodes CDR1 SGHRS and CDR2 YFSETQ. With V trimmed by 0 bases and J by 5 bases, 7 bases remained unmatched. Study-wide results and caveats: Earlier analysis yielded a pattern in which most TCR beta V segments were productive about 87% or about 30% of the time. A later analysis revealed that TCR association rates differed between HLA loci, peaking at DRB1 and bottoming out at HLA-C. In a later analysis, at a false discovery rate of 0.05, 16,951 TCR beta sequences matched HLA alleles.

This sequence was found in a woman aged 18 to 35 in good health and CMV-seronegative. The specimen sequenced was PBMCs. The chain employs TRBV5-1 and TRBJ2-1, with 8 bases identical to TRBD2. The CDR3 DNA reads as TGCGCCAGCAGCTTGGGGGGGGCGGGACTAGACAATGAGCAGTTCTTC. The encoded protein is CASSLGGAGLDNEQFF.